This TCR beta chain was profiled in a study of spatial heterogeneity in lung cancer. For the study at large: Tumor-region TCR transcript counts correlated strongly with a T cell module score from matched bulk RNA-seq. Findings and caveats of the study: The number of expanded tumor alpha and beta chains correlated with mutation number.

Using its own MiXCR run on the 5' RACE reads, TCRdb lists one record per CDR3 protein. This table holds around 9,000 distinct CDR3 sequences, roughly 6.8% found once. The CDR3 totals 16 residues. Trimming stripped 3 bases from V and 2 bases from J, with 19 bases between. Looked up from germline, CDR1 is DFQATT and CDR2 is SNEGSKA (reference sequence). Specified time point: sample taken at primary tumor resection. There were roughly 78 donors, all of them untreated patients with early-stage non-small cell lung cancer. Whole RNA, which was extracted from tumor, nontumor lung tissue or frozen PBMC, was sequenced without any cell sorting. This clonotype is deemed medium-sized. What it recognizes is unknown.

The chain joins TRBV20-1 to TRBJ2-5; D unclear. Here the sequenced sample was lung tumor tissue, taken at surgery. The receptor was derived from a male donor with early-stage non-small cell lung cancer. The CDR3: CSASRQINILQETQYF. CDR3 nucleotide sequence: TGCAGTGCTAGTCGGCAGATTAATATCCTTCAAGAGACCCAGTACTTC.